This T cell receptor (beta chain) was found in a study of blood T cells in healthy people across ages. Overall study results and limits: In the absence of known donor CMV status, changes in expanded clonotypes were possibly confounded.

CDR3 length: 14 residues. Germline CDR1 reads SGHKS; CDR2 reads YYEKEE (reference sequence). The V gene lost 7 bases and the J gene lost 0 bases, with 14 bases spanning the gap. On this clonotype itself: What it binds is unknown.

The second PCR ran about 6 to 11 cycles with a sample-barcoded 5' primer and J-beta primers. Every sample returned 2.5 million or more CDR3-containing paired-end reads. TCRdb used MiXCR to reprocess the 5' RACE reads, holding one entry per CDR3 protein. The table lists some 560,000 distinct CDR3 sequences, 25% to 35% of them singletons. The data also belong to a second study, concerning T cells of mothers and their children.

This TCR came from a boy aged 2 to 10 in good health. This sequence joins TRBV5-5 and TRBJ2-7; a weak D match, TRBD2 (6 bases). Sample: blood. The CDR3 sequence is CASGLAGSSYEQYF. The CDR3 DNA reads as TGTGCCAGCGGGCTCGCGGGGTCCTCCTACGAGCAGTACTTC.